A single sample is the source of the 20 T cell receptor beta chains below, sequenced in a study of regulatory T cells in long-lasting Graves disease. Time point reported: persistent/refractory GD, antithyroid drugs over 5 years with positive TRAb. RNA extracted from PBMCs served as the sequencing template. Assembly of TCR beta libraries relied on iRepertoire HTBI primers together with Arm-PCR of CDR3 regions. TCRdb processed the multiplex PCR reads anew with MiXCR; each CDR3 protein has one entry. The data hold 500,000 to 700,000 distinct CDR3 sequences, with approximately 29% observed a single time. The material sequenced was peripheral blood mononuclear cells (PBMCs), taken when the disease was refractory, from a patient treated with antithyroid drugs. The receptors were gathered from a female donor with Graves disease.

CDR3 region: CASSGTGLGNTEAFF. CDR3 nucleotides: TGCGCCAGCAGCGGAACGGGACTCGGGAACACTGAAGCTTTCTTT. The rearrangement joins TRBV5-1 to TRBJ1-1, with D possibly being TRBD1 (5 bases). Per the germline V gene, CDR1 is SGHRS and CDR2 is YFSETQ. Trimming stripped 4 bases from V and 1 base from J, with 14 bases between. This CDR3 contains 15 residues.

This clonotype was counted only a few times. The CDR3 loop reads CASSRGTTRNTEAFF. For the CDR3, the DNA is TGTGCCAGCAGCCGTGGGACAACCCGGAACACTGAAGCTTTCTTT. The chain joins TRBV7-3 to TRBJ1-1; TRBD1 might be the D (6 bases). This CDR3 region has 15 residues. Between the trimmed V and J ends, which lost 5 bases and 1 base, there was a span of 14 bases. Per the germline V gene, CDR1 is SGHTA and CDR2 is FQGTGA.

There are a few counts of this clonotype. The chain carries TRBV5-1 and TRBJ2-7, with D perhaps matching TRBD2 (6 bases). CDR3 length: 17 amino acids. The germline gives CDR1 SGHRS, CDR2 YFSETQ. The V end lost 0 bases, the J end lost 3 bases, and 19 bases lay between the germline ends. DNA of the CDR3: TGCGCCAGCAGCTTGGGCGGGACGCAGAGGAGGTACTACGAGCAGTACTTC. The encoded protein is CASSLGGTQRRYYEQYF.

This chain links TRBV29-1 with TRBJ2-7; tentatively, D is TRBD2 (7 bases). This CDR3 contains 13 residues. V lost 6 bases and J lost 4, with 16 bases in between. Germline CDR1 is SQVTM and CDR2 is ANQGSEA. The CDR3 loop is CSVGGGASYEQYF. Here the CDR3 DNA reads TGCAGCGTGGGGGGGGGGGCCAGTTACGAGCAGTACTTC.

There are a few counts of this clonotype. The genes are TRBV5-1 and TRBJ2-5, with 14 bases matching TRBD2. J lost 5 bases, V lost 4 bases, and 4 bases had no gene match. Germline CDR1 reads SGHRS; CDR2 reads YFSETQ. The CDR3 has 15 residues. The CDR3 bases are TGCGCCAGCAGCCCCTGGACTAGCGGGAGGGAGACCCAGTACTTC. Translated: CASSPWTSGRETQYF.

V usage is TRBV27 and J usage is TRBJ1-4; 8 bases map to TRBD1. CDR3 length: 16 residues. Trimming cost V 7 bases and J 4 bases; bases outside gene matches: 11. The germline CDR1 and CDR2 sequences are MNHEY and SMNVEV (reference sequence). As DNA, the CDR3 is TGTGCCAGCACCACCACCCGGGACAGGAGTAATGAAAAACTGTTTTTT. Protein product: CASTTTRDRSNEKLFF.

This clonotype has a handful of counts. The chain has TRBV7-3 and TRBJ2-7; D is perhaps TRBD2 (6 bases). Between the trimmed V and J ends, which lost 1 base and 3 bases, there was a span of 16 bases. Germline V gene lookup returns CDR1 SGHTA and CDR2 FQGTGA. The length of the CDR3 is 16 residues. The DNA of the CDR3 is TGTGCCAGCAGCTTAAAGTGGTCCGGGACTGGCTACGAGCAGTACTTC. Residues: CASSLKWSGTGYEQYF.

The table lists this clonotype with a few counts. The V call is TRBV6-1, the J call TRBJ1-2, with a weak D call TRBD1 (5 bases). Germline-derived CDR1 and CDR2 are MNHNS and SASEGT. Trimming took off 7 bases at V and 6 bases at J, with 18 bases between the two ends. The CDR3 consists of 14 residues. CDR3 sequence: CASIDYGGSNGYTF. CDR3 nucleotide sequence: TGTGCCAGCATAGATTACGGGGGGAGCAATGGCTACACCTTC.

This clonotype has a single count. The chain joins TRBV20-1 to TRBJ2-2; no firm D call. The germline gives CDR1 DFQATT, CDR2 SNEGSKA (reference sequence). V lost 0 bases and J lost 3, with 5 bases in between. The CDR3 has 13 residues. The CDR3 region has the DNA TGCAGTGCTAGAGATTTACACACCGGGGAGCTGTTTTTT. This codes for CSARDLHTGELFF.

This clonotype was detected ten times or more. The chain recombines TRBV28 with TRBJ1-2; 8 bases are a match to TRBD1. CDR1 and CDR2 from the germline V gene are MDHEN and SYDVKM. The CDR3 contains 14 residues. J gave up 3 bases and V 6 bases, and 6 bases lay outside the gene matches. The CDR3 is CASSPPTGDYGYTF. CDR3 nucleotides: TGTGCCAGCAGCCCTCCGACAGGGGACTATGGCTACACCTTC.

CDR3 amino acids: CASNVQRLVDTQYF. In DNA form, the CDR3 reads TGTGCCAGCAACGTGCAGCGACTAGTGGATACGCAGTATTTT. The chain recombines TRBV12-3 or TRBV12-4 with TRBJ2-3; D is possibly TRBD2 (6 bases). This CDR3 has 14 amino acids. The ends were cut back, 7 bases at V and 6 bases at J, with 17 bases in the middle.

At least ten counts were recorded for this clonotype. The chain combines TRBV12-3 or TRBV12-4 with TRBJ1-2; a possible D gene is TRBD1 (5 bases). This CDR3 has 12 amino acids. V shed 0 bases and J shed 9 bases, with 8 bases lying between them. The CDR3, as DNA: TGTGCCAGCAGTTTAGCTTACAGGAGCTACACCTTC. This codes for CASSLAYRSYTF.

CDR3 nucleotides: TGCAGCGGTGCCGAGGGGGGAAACACTGAAGCTTTCTTT. It yields the protein CSGAEGGNTEAFF. The gene calls are TRBV29-1 and TRBJ1-1; D perhaps matches TRBD1 (6 bases). Germline V gene data show CDR1 as SQVTM and CDR2 as ANQGSEA. This CDR3 is 13 amino acids long. The V end was cut by 7 bases, the J end by 2 bases, with 14 bases between.

The V and J genes are TRBV2 and TRBJ1-2; tentative D call: TRBD1 (5 bases). Germline CDR1 and CDR2: SNHLY and FYNNEI. The CDR3 length is 14 residues. The germline V and J ends were trimmed by 6 bases and 6 bases, with 17 bases remaining between them. CDR3 in amino acids: CASRRQRGYNGYTF. The CDR3, as DNA: TGTGCCAGCAGGAGACAAAGGGGATACAATGGCTACACCTTC. Full variable domain (remainder filled in from reference TRBV2 and TRBJ1-2): EPEVTQTPSHQVTQMGQEVILRCVPISNHLYFYWYRQILGQKVEFLVSFYNNEISEKSEIFDDQFSVERPDGSNFTLKIRSTKLEDSAMYFCASRRQRGYNGYTFGSGTRLTVV.

This clonotype has only a few counts. The chain has TRBV20-1 and TRBJ1-5, with D maybe TRBD1 (6 bases). V lost 6 bases to trimming and J lost 0 bases, with 12 bases between them. Germline V gene lookup returns CDR1 DFQATT and CDR2 SNEGSKA (reference sequence). This CDR3 has 14 amino acids. In DNA, the CDR3 is TGCAGTGCAACAGGGTCACGTAGCAATCAGCCCCAGCATTTT. Translating gives CSATGSRSNQPQHF.

The chain combines TRBV19 with TRBJ1-1; D may be TRBD1 (6 bases). Trimming removed 3 bases at V and 3 bases at J, with 14 bases between. Germline CDR1 is LNHDA and CDR2 is SQIVND (reference sequence). This CDR3 has 15 amino acids. The CDR3 spells CASSMMGGRYTEAFF. DNA of the CDR3: TGTGCCAGTAGTATGATGGGGGGCCGATACACTGAAGCTTTCTTT. Looking up the rest from reference TRBV19 and TRBJ1-1 gives the full variable domain: DGGITQSPKYLFRKEGQNVTLSCEQNLNHDAMYWYRQDPGQGLRLIYYSQIVNDFQKGDIAEGYSVSREKKESFPLTVTSAQKNPTAFYLCASSMMGGRYTEAFFGQGTRLTVV.

Concerning this clonotype: A much larger clone sits a single nucleotide away, making a read error possible. The J gene is TRBJ1-2, the V gene TRBV11-2; no clear D. The CDR3 length is 13 residues. Germline CDR1 reads SGHAT; CDR2 reads FQNNGV. The CDR3 reads CASSPWGEGGHTF. Written as DNA, the CDR3 is TGTGCCAGCAGCCCCTGGGGAGAAGGTGGCCACACCTTC.

This clonotype was picked up a small number of times. This chain uses TRBV3-1 with TRBJ2-5, with D possibly matching TRBD1 (5 bases). Trimming stripped 5 bases from V and 4 bases from J, with 11 bases between. Germline CDR1 LGHDT, CDR2 YNNKEL (reference sequence). The CDR3 consists of 13 residues. CDR3 in DNA: TGTGCCAGCAGCAGCAGGGTTCGAGAGACCCAGTACTTC. This codes for CASSSRVRETQYF.

The rearrangement uses TRBV6-2 or TRBV6-3 and TRBJ2-4; 10 nucleotides align to TRBD2. CDR3 length: 18 amino acids. V trimming: 2 bases; J trimming: 3 bases; junction bases outside the gene matches: 10. Germline assignment: CDR1 MNHEY and CDR2 SVGEGT. The CDR3 DNA follows: TGTGCCAGCAGTTACCCTCTAGCGGGGGAGGTGGTCAAAAACATTCAGTACTTC. It yields the protein CASSYPLAGEVVKNIQYF.

The V gene is TRBV25-1, the J gene TRBJ1-2, with a tentative D call TRBD1 (5 bases). The CDR3 totals 15 residues. Between the trimmed V and J ends, which lost 4 bases and 7 bases, there was a span of 19 bases. Looked up from germline, CDR1 is MGHDK and CDR2 is SYGVNS. The CDR3 DNA reads as TGTGCCAGCAGTGGATCCTGGGGCAGGCTGGGTGGCTACACCTTC. It specifies CASSGSWGRLGGYTF.